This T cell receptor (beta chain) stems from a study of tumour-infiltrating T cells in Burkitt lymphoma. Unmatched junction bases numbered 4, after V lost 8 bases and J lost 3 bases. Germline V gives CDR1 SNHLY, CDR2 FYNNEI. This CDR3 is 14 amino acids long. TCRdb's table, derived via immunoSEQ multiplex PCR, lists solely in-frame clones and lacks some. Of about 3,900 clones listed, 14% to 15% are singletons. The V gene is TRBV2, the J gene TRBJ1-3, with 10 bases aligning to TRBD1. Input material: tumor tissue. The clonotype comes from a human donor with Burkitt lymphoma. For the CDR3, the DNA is TGTGCCAGCCTCCGGGACAGGGGTGGAAACACCATATATTTT. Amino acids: CASLRDRGGNTIYF. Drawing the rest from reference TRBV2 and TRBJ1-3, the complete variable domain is EPEVTQTPSHQVTQMGQEVILRCVPISNHLYFYWYRQILGQKVEFLVSFYNNEISEKSEIFDDQFSVERPDGSNFTLKIRSTKLEDSAMYFCASLRDRGGNTIYFGEGSWLTVV.